This TCR beta chain derives from a study of beta chain features in type 1 diabetes. A note on this clone: The junction departs from the called germline gene at one end, perhaps through a read error.

Expressed TCRB transcripts were sequenced, since all the RNA that had been isolated was reverse transcribed. Repertoires were generated with immunoSEQ multiplex PCR, while TCRdb's copy carries only in-frame clones and drops some. Of about 160,000 clones in the sample, roughly 9.1% were seen once. This TCR was sampled from a woman aged 18-29 years in good health. Sequencing input: central memory CD4+ T cells from blood.

The CDR3 reads CSASRVHF. DNA for the CDR3: TGCAGTGCTAGTCGGGTACATTTT. The V gene is TRBV20-1, the J gene TRBJ2-3; D unresolved. Germline V CDR1 and CDR2: DFQATT, SNEGSKA (reference sequence). This CDR3 contains 8 residues.